This TCR beta chain was captured in a study of blood T cell repertoires in COVID-19. As for the study in general: There were acute and convalescent COVID-19 samples, and they came from the United States, Italy and Spain. Nucleic acid was either cDNA or gDNA, and it came from T cells, B-cell-depleted T cells, or PBMCs.

The cohort comprised adults aged about 18 to 100 years residing in 20 to 30 US areas. Cohort allocation depended upon clinical history that participants reported. The data were produced by immunoSEQ multiplex PCR, yet TCRdb's version contains in-frame clones alone and is incomplete. The table has hundreds of thousands of clones, around nine tenths seen once. The sample comprised PBMCs or T cells enriched from blood (not recorded which). This TCR derives from a woman in her forties who had recovered from COVID-19.

CDR3 bases: TGTGCCAGCAGCCCGGGACAGTCAGAGACCCAGTACTTC. Translation gives CASSPGQSETQYF. The V call is TRBV11-1, the J call TRBJ2-5; 7 positions agree with TRBD1. This CDR3 contains 13 residues. V was clipped by 5 bases and J by 4 bases; unmatched bases: 4. The germline V gene encodes CDR1 SGHAT and CDR2 FQDESV (reference sequence).